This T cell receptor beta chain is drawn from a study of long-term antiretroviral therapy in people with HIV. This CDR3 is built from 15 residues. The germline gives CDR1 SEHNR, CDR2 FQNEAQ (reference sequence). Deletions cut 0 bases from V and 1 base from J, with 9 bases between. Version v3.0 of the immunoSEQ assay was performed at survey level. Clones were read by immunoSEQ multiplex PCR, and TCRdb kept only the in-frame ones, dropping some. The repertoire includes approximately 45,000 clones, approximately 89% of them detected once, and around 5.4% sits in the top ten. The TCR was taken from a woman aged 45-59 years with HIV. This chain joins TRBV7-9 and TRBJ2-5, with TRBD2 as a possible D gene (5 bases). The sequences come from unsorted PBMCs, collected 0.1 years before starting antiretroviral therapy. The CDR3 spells CASSLAASSQETQYF. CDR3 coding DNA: TGTGCCAGCAGCTTAGCGGCTAGCTCCCAAGAGACCCAGTACTTC.